This T cell receptor (beta chain) came from a study of cytomegalovirus exposure and HLA in healthy donors. Germline loops: CDR1 SGHTA, CDR2 FQGNSA. The V end lost 4 bases, the J end lost 4 bases, and 7 bases lay between the germline ends. CDR3 length equals 12 residues. With 60 Vbeta and 13 Jbeta primers, the PCR was carried out. The repertoire was sequenced with immunoSEQ multiplex PCR; TCRdb's copy has only in-frame clones and lacks some. The sample contains about 120,000 clones, about four fifths of which appear only once. This clone was seen a handful of times. Input material: PBMCs. The sequence derives from a human donor in good health. This chain links TRBV7-2 with TRBJ1-2; possible D gene TRBD1, 5 bases. The CDR3 here is CASSSTVYGYTF. The CDR3 DNA reads as TGTGCCAGCAGCTCGACAGTCTATGGCTACACCTTC.